One sample yielded the 4 T cell receptor beta chains listed below, sequenced in a study of long-term antiretroviral therapy in people with HIV. Runs used v3.0 of the immunoSEQ assay and were done at survey level. Assay used: immunoSEQ multiplex PCR; TCRdb lists only in-frame clones, some missing. This table has about 34,000 clones, around 79% appearing once. Sequencing used unsorted PBMCs, obtained 1.9 years after starting antiretroviral therapy. These receptor sequences come from a man between 18 and 35 years old with HIV.

This chain joins TRBV9 and TRBJ2-1; perhaps D is TRBD1 or TRBD2 (5 bases each). The CDR3 spans 15 residues. The germline V gene encodes CDR1 SGDLS and CDR2 YYNGEE. V lost 4 bases to trimming and J lost 3 bases, with 14 bases between them. DNA for the CDR3: TGTGCCAGCAGCCGCGGATCGGGGCTCTACAATGAGCAGTTCTTC. Translating it yields CASSRGSGLYNEQFF.

In its sample, this clone was seen once. The chain is built from TRBV7-2 and TRBJ1-6; D is possibly TRBD1 (6 bases). V was shortened by 5 bases and J by 9 bases, with 14 bases between the two germline ends. Germline CDR1 and CDR2: SGHTA and FQGNSA. The CDR3 has 14 amino acids. CDR3 nucleotides: TGTGCCAGCAGCCCGCACAGGGTTTCTTCACCCCTCCACTTT. Translation: CASSPHRVSSPLHF.

V and J are TRBV7-3 and TRBJ2-6; 9 bases are shared with TRBD1. Germline V CDR1 and CDR2: SGHTA, FQGTGA. V was clipped by 4 bases and J by 9 bases; unmatched bases: 7. This CDR3 is 15 amino acids long. The DNA for the CDR3 is TGTGCCAGCAGCTCCGTGGGACAGGGTTTCAACGTCCTGACTTTC. The encoded protein is CASSSVGQGFNVLTF.

The chain employs TRBV10-3 and TRBJ1-1; 8 positions agree with TRBD1. The V segment lost 4 bases and the J segment 0 bases; nucleotides outside the gene matches: 1. This CDR3 spans 14 amino acids. Germline V gives CDR1 ENHRY, CDR2 SYGVKD. CDR3 in amino acids: CAISGTGMNTEAFF. The CDR3 DNA is TGTGCCATCAGTGGGACAGGGATGAACACTGAAGCTTTCTTT.